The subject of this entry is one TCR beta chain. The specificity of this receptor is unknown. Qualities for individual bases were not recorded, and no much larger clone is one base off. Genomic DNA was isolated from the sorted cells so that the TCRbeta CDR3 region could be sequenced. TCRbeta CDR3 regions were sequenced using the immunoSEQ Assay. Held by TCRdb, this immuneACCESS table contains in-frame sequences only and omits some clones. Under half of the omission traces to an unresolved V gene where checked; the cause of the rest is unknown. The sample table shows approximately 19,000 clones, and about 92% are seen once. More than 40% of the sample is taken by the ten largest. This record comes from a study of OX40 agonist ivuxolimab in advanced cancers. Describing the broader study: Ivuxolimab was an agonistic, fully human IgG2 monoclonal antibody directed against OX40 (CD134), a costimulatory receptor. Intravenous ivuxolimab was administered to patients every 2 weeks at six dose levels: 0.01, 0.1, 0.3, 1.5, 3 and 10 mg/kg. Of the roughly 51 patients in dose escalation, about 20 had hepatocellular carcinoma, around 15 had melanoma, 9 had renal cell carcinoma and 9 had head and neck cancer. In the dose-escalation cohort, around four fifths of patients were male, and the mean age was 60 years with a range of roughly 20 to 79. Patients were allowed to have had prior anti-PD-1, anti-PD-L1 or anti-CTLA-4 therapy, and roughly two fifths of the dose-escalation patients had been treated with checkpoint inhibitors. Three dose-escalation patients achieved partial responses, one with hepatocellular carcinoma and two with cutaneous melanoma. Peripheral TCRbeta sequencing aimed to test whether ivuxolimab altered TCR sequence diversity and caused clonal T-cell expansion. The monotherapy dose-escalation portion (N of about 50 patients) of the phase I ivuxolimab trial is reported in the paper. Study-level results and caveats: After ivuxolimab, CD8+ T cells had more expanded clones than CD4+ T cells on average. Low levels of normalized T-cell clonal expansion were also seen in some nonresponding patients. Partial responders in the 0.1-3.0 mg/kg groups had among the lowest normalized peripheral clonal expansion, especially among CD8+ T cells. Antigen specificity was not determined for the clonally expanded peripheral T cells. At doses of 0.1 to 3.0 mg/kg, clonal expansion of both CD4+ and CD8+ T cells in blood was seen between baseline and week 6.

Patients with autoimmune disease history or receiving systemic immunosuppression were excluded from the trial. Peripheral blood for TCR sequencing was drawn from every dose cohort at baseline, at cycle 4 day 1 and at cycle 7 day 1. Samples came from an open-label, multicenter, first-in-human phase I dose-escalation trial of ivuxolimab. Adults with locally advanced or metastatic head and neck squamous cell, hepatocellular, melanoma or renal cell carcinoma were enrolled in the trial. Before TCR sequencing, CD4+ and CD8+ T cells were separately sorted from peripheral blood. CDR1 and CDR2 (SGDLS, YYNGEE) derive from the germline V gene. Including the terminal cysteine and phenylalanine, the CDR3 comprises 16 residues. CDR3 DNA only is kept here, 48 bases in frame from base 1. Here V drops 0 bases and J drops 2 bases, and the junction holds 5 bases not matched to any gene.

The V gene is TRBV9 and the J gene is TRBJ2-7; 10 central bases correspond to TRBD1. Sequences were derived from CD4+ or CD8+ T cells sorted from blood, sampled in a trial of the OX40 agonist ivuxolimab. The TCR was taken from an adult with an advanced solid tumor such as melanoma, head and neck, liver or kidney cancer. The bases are TGTGCCAGCAGCGTAGAGGGGACAGGGGTGGCCTACGAGCAGTACTTC. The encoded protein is CASSVEGTGVAYEQYF.